This TCR beta chain was observed in a study of control samples from healthy donors and cancer patients. Measured with immunoSEQ multiplex PCR; TCRdb has only the in-frame clones, and not every one. The table lists about 160,000 clones, 96% of them singletons. Trimming took 5 bases from V and 5 from J, leaving 16 bases between them. CDR1 LGHDT and CDR2 YNNKEL come from the germline V gene (reference sequence). The CDR3 is made up of 14 amino acids. The sequencing input was blood. This TCR was recovered from a woman aged 25 to 39 in good health. The V and J genes are TRBV3-1 (or the pseudogene TRBV3-2) and TRBJ2-7; unclear D gene. The CDR3 reads CASSGRRTYNEQYF. CDR3 DNA sequence: TGTGCCAGCAGCGGGCGGCGGACCTACAACGAGCAGTACTTC.